This TCR beta chain is drawn from a study of blood T cell repertoires in COVID-19. As for the study in general: T cells, B-cell-depleted T cells, or PBMCs supplied cDNA or gDNA.

The table came from immunoSEQ multiplex PCR; TCRdb's copy has only in-frame clones and leaves some out. The repertoire has 70,000 to 95,000 clones, 90% to 95% of them found once; the top ten carry approximately 4.2%. The CDR3 sequence is 14 residues long. Trimming took off 0 bases at V and 7 bases at J, with 10 bases between the two ends. Germline CDR1 is MGHRA and CDR2 is YSYEKL. This receptor was obtained from a human donor with active COVID-19. The donor label of this sample is uncertain. The specimen was peripheral blood. The V gene is TRBV4-1, the J gene TRBJ2-1, with D perhaps matching TRBD2 (5 bases). The DNA of the CDR3 is TGCGCCAGCAGCCAAGATCTGCCGGGGAATGAGCAGTTCTTC. This translates into CASSQDLPGNEQFF.